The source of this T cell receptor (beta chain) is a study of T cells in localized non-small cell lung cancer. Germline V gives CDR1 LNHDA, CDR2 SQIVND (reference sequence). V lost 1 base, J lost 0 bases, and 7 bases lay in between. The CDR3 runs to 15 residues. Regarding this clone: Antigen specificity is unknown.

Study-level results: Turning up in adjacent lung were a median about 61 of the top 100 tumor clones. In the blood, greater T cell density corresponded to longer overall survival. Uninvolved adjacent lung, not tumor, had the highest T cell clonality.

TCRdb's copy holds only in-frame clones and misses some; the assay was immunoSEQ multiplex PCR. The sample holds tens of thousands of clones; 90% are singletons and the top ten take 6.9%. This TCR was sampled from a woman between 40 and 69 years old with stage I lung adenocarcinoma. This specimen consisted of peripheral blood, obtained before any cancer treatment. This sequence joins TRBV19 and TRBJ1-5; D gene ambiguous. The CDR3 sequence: CASSIVGLSNQPQHF. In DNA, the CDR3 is TGTGCCAGTAGTATAGTCGGCCTTAGCAATCAGCCCCAGCATTTT.